The 18 T cell receptor beta chains in this list originate from one sample, sequenced in a study of cytomegalovirus exposure and HLA in healthy donors. Repertoires were generated with immunoSEQ multiplex PCR, while TCRdb's copy carries only in-frame clones and drops some. The sample has 250,000 to 400,000 clones; roughly 86% are singletons. Sequencing used PBMCs. The receptors derive from a man aged 25-45 years in good health and CMV-seronegative.

J is TRBJ1-5 and V is TRBV4-1, with D tentatively TRBD1 (5 bases). CDR3 length: 19 amino acids. Trimming shortened V by 0 bases and J by 0 bases, and 18 bases separated the two germline ends. CDR1 and CDR2 (germline): MGHRA, YSYEKL. The CDR3 reads CASSQDRGSDRASNQPQHF. DNA of the CDR3: TGCGCCAGCAGCCAAGATCGGGGGAGCGACAGAGCTAGCAATCAGCCCCAGCATTTT.

This clone was counted a single time. CDR3 in amino acids: CASSIRGFLYEQYF. CDR3 DNA: TGTGCCAGTAGTATCCGGGGTTTCTTGTACGAGCAGTACTTC. This chain connects TRBV19 to TRBJ2-7; possibly TRBD2 for D (5 bases). The germline gives CDR1 LNHDA, CDR2 SQIVND (reference sequence). The CDR3 consists of 14 residues. V lost 3 bases and J lost 4, with 13 bases in between.

This clone has just one count. The genes are TRBV14 and TRBJ2-7; 11 bases align to TRBD1. V shed 3 bases, J shed 2 bases, and the junction held 6 bases outside the gene matches. Germline-derived CDR1 and CDR2 are SGHDN and FVKESK. This CDR3 region has 16 residues. The CDR3, as DNA: TGTGCCAGCAGCCATCCGGGACAGGGGGTTCCCTACGAGCAGTACTTC. It translates to CASSHPGQGVPYEQYF. Complete variable domain (other parts from reference TRBV14 and TRBJ2-7): EAGVTQFPSHSVIEKGQTVTLRCDPISGHDNLYWYRRVMGKEIKFLLHFVKESKQDESGMPNNRFLAERTGGTYSTLKVQPAELEDSGVYFCASSHPGQGVPYEQYFGPGTRLTVT.

In this sample, this clone turned up once. The V gene is TRBV25-1, the J gene TRBJ2-5, with 8 bases fitting TRBD2. Looked up from germline, CDR1 is MGHDK and CDR2 is SYGVNS. Trimming at V came to 0 bases and at J to 2 bases, leaving 8 bases not matched to a gene. The CDR3 is 17 amino acids. CDR3 region: CASSEYLPSGPQETQYF. DNA for the CDR3: TGTGCCAGCAGTGAATATCTGCCTAGCGGGCCTCAAGAGACCCAGTACTTC.

The chain combines TRBV6-6 with TRBJ1-1; D remains ambiguous. The germline V gene has CDR1 MNHNY and CDR2 SVGAGI (reference sequence). CDR3 length: 15 amino acids. V was trimmed by 4 bases and J by 0 bases, leaving 12 bases between them. CDR3 DNA sequence: TGTGCCAGCAGTTCGCCAGGCCTCATGAACACTGAAGCTTTCTTT. Protein product: CASSSPGLMNTEAFF.

This chain joins TRBV6-6 and TRBJ2-3; possible D gene TRBD2, 5 bases. The CDR3 has 13 residues. The germline CDR1 and CDR2 sequences are MNHNY and SVGAGI (reference sequence). V was shortened by 5 bases and J by 9 bases, with 15 bases between the two germline ends. In nucleotides, the CDR3 is TGTGCCAGCAGTCCAGCCGCCTCGGGGACGCAGTATTTT. It translates to CASSPAASGTQYF.

The chain couples TRBV18 to TRBJ2-7, with 8 nucleotides matching TRBD1. CDR3 length: 15 residues. The trim removed 3 bases at V and 2 bases at J, leaving 6 bases unmatched. Germline loops: CDR1 KGHSH, CDR2 LQKENI. DNA of the CDR3: TGTGCCAGCTCACCCGTTACAGGGGGTACCTACGAGCAGTACTTC. This gives the protein CASSPVTGGTYEQYF.

The chain recombines TRBV5-6 with TRBJ1-5, with D perhaps TRBD1 (5 bases). There are 13 residues in the CDR3. Deletions cut 1 base from V and 5 bases from J, with 7 bases between. Germline V gives CDR1 SGHDT, CDR2 YYEEEE. As DNA, the CDR3 is TGTGCCAGCAGCTTGACAGGTGATCAGCCCCAGCATTTT. Residues: CASSLTGDQPQHF.

The CDR3 is CASSLGSGAGGYTF. CDR3 sequence (DNA): TGTGCCAGCAGCTTAGGATCAGGGGCTGGGGGCTACACCTTC. The chain combines TRBV7-9 with TRBJ1-2; a weak D match, TRBD1 (6 bases). Germline values: CDR1 SEHNR, CDR2 FQNEAQ (reference sequence). V was clipped by 1 base and J by 8 bases, with 14 bases between them. This CDR3 is 14 amino acids long.

This clone has just one count. V usage is TRBV7-2 and J usage is TRBJ2-5; 14 nucleotides match TRBD2. V lost 6 bases to trimming and J lost 2 bases; unmatched junction nucleotides: 8. The CDR3 is 17 residues long. Germline loops: CDR1 SGHTA, CDR2 FQGNSA. CDR3 bases: TGTGCCAGCAGACCGGGACTAGCGGGGGATAAACAAGAGACCCAGTACTTC. The encoded protein is CASRPGLAGDKQETQYF.

This clone was recorded only once. V and J are TRBV5-8 and TRBJ1-1; 9 nucleotides match TRBD1. The CDR3 covers 18 residues. Per the germline V gene, CDR1 is SGHTS and CDR2 is YDEGEE. V shed 2 bases, J shed 2 bases, and the junction held 13 bases outside the gene matches. CDR3: CASSFWGQGGKRNTEAFF. CDR3 DNA: TGTGCCAGCAGCTTTTGGGGACAGGGAGGGAAAAGAAACACTGAAGCTTTCTTT.

Of note for this clone: Other DNA sequences of this sample code for an identical CDR3. This chain connects TRBV5-1 to TRBJ2-3; D remains unclear. V was pared by 0 bases and J by 0 bases, with 8 bases between. CDR1 and CDR2 (germline): SGHRS, YFSETQ. The CDR3 length is 15 residues. The CDR3 sequence: CASSLGSSSTDTQYF. The CDR3 nucleotides are TGCGCCAGCAGCTTGGGTTCCTCTAGCACAGATACGCAGTATTTT.

This clone has just a few counts. V gene TRBV11-2 combines with J gene TRBJ2-5; TRBD2 aligns across 8 bases. From germline, CDR1 is SGHAT and CDR2 FQNNGV. Trimming removed 9 bases from V and 2 bases from J; junction bases left unmatched: 2. There are 12 residues in the CDR3. CDR3 in DNA: TGTGCCAGTCGGGGGGGACAAGAGACCCAGTACTTC. It codes for CASRGGQETQYF. Full variable domain (rest looked up from reference TRBV11-2 and TRBJ2-5): EAGVAQSPRYKIIEKRQSVAFWCNPISGHATLYWYQQILGQGPKLLIQFQNNGVVDDSQLPKDRFSAERLKGVDSTLKIQPAKLEDSAVYLCASRGGQETQYFGPGTRLLVL.

The chain carries TRBV9 and TRBJ1-3; 10 bases align to TRBD1. Germline V gives CDR1 SGDLS, CDR2 YYNGEE. Germline trimming cut 3 bases from V and 7 bases from J; bases unmatched to any gene: 10. This CDR3 region has 16 residues. The CDR3 is CASSGGTGADWNTIYF. CDR3 nucleotides: TGTGCCAGCAGCGGGGGGACAGGGGCAGATTGGAACACCATATATTTT.

This clone appeared a single time. CDR3 protein: CASTTSVGGLSGANVLTF. CDR3 bases: TGTGCCAGTACTACATCAGTCGGAGGGCTCTCTGGGGCCAACGTCCTGACTTTC. This sequence joins TRBV19 and TRBJ2-6; D is perhaps TRBD2 (6 bases). The CDR3 contains 18 residues. V was trimmed by 7 bases and J by 0 bases, leaving 19 bases between them. The germline V gene has CDR1 LNHDA and CDR2 SQIVND (reference sequence). Supplemented by reference TRBV19 and TRBJ2-6, the full variable domain reads DGGITQSPKYLFRKEGQNVTLSCEQNLNHDAMYWYRQDPGQGLRLIYYSQIVNDFQKGDIAEGYSVSREKKESFPLTVTSAQKNPTAFYLCASTTSVGGLSGANVLTFGAGSRLTVL.

The rearrangement uses TRBV7-9 and TRBJ2-7, with 10 bases aligning to TRBD1. CDR3 size: 14 residues. The V and J ends lost 5 bases and 4 bases, in that order; junction bases with no gene match: 5. CDR1 and CDR2 (germline): SEHNR, FQNEAQ (reference sequence). CDR3 DNA: TGTGCCAGCAGCAAGGGACAGGGGAAGTACGAGCAGTACTTC. It encodes CASSKGQGKYEQYF.

The chain couples TRBV30 to TRBJ2-5, with D tentatively TRBD2 (6 bases). The CDR3 runs to 13 residues. Trimming cost V 1 base and J 4 bases, with 10 bases left between them. Germline CDR1 and CDR2: GTSNPN and SVGIG (reference sequence). The CDR3 region is CAWSGLGVETQYF. DNA of the CDR3: TGTGCCTGGAGTGGACTAGGGGTAGAGACCCAGTACTTC.

This clone occurred once. The chain carries TRBV6-6 and TRBJ2-1; possible D gene TRBD2, 6 bases. Between the trimmed V and J ends, which lost 2 bases and 4 bases, there was a span of 12 bases. The germline V gene encodes CDR1 MNHNY and CDR2 SVGAGI (reference sequence). The CDR3 spans 15 residues. CDR3 in amino acids: CASSYAGRRYNEQFF. As DNA, the CDR3 is TGTGCCAGCAGTTACGCCGGGAGACGTTACAATGAGCAGTTCTTC.